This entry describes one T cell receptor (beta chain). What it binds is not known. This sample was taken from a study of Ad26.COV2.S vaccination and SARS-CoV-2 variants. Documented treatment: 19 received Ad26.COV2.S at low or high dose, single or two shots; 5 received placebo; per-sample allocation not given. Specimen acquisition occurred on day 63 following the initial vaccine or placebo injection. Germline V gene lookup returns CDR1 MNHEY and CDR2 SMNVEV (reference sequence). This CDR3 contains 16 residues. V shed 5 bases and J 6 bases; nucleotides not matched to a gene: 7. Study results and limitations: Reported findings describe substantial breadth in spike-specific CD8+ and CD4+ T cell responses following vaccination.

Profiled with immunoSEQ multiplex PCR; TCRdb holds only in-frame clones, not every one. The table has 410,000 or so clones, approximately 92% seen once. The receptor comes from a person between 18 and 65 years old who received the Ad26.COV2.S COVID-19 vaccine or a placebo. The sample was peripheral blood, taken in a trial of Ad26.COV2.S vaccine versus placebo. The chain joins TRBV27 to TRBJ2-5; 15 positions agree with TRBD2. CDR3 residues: CASSIGLAGGRKTQYF. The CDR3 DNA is TGTGCCAGCAGTATCGGACTAGCGGGGGGGCGTAAGACCCAGTACTTC.